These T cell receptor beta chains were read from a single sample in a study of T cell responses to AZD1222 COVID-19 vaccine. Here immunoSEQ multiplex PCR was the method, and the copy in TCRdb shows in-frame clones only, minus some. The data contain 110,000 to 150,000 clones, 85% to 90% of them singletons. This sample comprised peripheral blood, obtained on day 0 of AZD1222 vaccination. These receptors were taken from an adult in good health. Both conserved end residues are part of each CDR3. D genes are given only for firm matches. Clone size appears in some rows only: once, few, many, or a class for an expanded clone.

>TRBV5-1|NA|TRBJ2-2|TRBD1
TGCGCCAGCAGCTTCGTAGGGGGCGCGGACACCGGGGAGCTGTTTTTT
CASSFVGGADTGELFF
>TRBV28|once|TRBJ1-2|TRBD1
TGTGCCAGCAGTCAGAACAGGGGGCTGGACGGCTACACCTTC
CASSQNRGLDGYTF
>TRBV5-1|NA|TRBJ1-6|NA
TGCGCCAGCAGCCACTCAGCCTCACCTGCTTATTCACCCCTCCACTTT
CASSHSASPAYSPLHF
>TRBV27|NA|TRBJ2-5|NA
TGTGCCAGCAGTTTCGCCGGAGGACGGGAGACCCAGTACTTC
CASSFAGGRETQYF
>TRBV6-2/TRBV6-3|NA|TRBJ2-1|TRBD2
TGTGCCAGCAGTTACTCGCCCGGGACTAGCGAGCCTTACAATGAGCAGTTCTTC
CASSYSPGTSEPYNEQFF
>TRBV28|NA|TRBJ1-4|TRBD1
TGTGCCAGCAGTTTCGGGACAGGACATGAAAAACTGTTTTTT
CASSFGTGHEKLFF
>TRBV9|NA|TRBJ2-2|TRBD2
TGTGCCAGCAGCGTAGGCATAGCGGGAGGGCCATTAGGGGAGCTGTTTTTT
CASSVGIAGGPLGELFF
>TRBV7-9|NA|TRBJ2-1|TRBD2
TGTGCCAGCCAGTCCTCGGGGGGCAATGAGCAGTTCTTC
CASQSSGGNEQFF
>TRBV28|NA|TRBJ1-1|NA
TGTGCCAGCGCCCCCTATTTTCTACAGGGCTTACTTGAAGCTTTCTTT
CASAPYFLQGLLEAFF
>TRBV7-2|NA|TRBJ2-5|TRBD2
TGTGCCAGCAGCTTTGTAGCGGGAGAGACCCAGTACTTC
CASSFVAGETQYF
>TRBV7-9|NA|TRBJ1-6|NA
TGTGCCAGCAGCTTAGACAGATCACCCCTCCACTTT
CASSLDRSPLHF
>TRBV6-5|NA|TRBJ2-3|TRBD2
TGTGCCAGCATCCTGACTAGCGGGAGCACAGATACGCAGTATTTT
CASILTSGSTDTQYF
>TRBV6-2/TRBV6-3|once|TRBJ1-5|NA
TGTGCCAGCAGTTACAGGCAGGGCTTAGGAAATCAGCCCCAGCATTTT
CASSYRQGLGNQPQHF
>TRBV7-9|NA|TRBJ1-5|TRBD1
TGTGCCAGCAGCCGGACAGGGGAGAATCAGCCCCAGCATTTT
CASSRTGENQPQHF
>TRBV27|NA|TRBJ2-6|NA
TGTGCCAGCAGTCCCGGGCACAGTCCGGTTCGGGGCAACGTCCTGACTTTC
CASSPGHSPVRGNVLTF
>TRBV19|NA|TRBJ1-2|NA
TGTGCCAGTACTGAGCGGTCAAGTGGTTACACCTTC
CASTERSSGYTF
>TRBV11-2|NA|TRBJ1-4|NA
TGTGCCAGCAGCTTACTGGGCAGGAGTAATGAAAAACTGTTTTTT
CASSLLGRSNEKLFF
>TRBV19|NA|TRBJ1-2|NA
TGTGCCAGTAGTTTCGGTGGCTCCGAAAGCTACACCTTC
CASSFGGSESYTF
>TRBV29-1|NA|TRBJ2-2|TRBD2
TGCAGCGTTTGGACGCGGGGGGCAAACACCGGGGAGCTGTTTTTT
CSVWTRGANTGELFF
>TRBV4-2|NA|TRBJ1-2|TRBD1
TGTGCCAGCAGCCAAGCCCGCCTTAGACAGGGATTCTATGGCTACACCTTC
CASSQARLRQGFYGYTF
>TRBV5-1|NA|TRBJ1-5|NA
TGCGCCAGCAGCTTGGCCGGGCAGACTCATCAGCCCCAGCATTTT
CASSLAGQTHQPQHF
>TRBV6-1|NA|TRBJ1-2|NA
TGTGCCAGCAGTGAGTTGGACGGCTATGGCTACACCTTC
CASSELDGYGYTF
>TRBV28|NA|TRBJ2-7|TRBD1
TGTGCCAGCACCCGGACAGGGTCTAGGGGCGAGCAGTACTTC
CASTRTGSRGEQYF